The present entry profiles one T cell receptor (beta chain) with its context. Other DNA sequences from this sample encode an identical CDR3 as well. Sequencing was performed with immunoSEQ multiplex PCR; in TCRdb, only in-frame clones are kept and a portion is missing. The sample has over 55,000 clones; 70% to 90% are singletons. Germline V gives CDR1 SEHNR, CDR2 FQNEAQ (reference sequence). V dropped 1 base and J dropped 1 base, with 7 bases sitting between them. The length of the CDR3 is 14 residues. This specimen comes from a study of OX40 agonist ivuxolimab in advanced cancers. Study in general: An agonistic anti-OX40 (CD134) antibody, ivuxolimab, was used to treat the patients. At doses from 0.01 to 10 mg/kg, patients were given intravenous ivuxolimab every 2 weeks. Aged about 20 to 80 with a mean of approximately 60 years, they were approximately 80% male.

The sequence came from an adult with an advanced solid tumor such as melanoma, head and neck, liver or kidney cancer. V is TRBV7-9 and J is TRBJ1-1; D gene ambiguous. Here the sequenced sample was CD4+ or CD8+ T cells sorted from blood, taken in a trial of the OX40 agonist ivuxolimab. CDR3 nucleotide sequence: TGTGCCAGCAGCTTAGATGGTGGGAACACTGAAGCTTTCTTT. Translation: CASSLDGGNTEAFF.